These 17 T cell receptor beta chains were all obtained from the same sample, sequenced in a study of T-cell reconstitution after alpha-beta-depleted transplantation in children. During its preparation, the TCRbeta library received unique molecular identifiers. Via MiXCR, TCRdb re-called the PCR reads, giving one row per CDR3 protein. This table has 700,000 or so distinct CDR3 sequences, roughly 13% appearing once. Here the sequenced sample was PBMCs, taken before TCRalphabeta/CD19-depleted stem cell transplant. All receptors come from a girl aged 2-10 years with congenital amegakaryocytic thrombocytopenia, due to receive a stem cell transplant.

This clonotype was found a few times. The V and J genes are TRBV20-1 and TRBJ1-3, with D possibly matching TRBD1 (6 bases). The V end lost 4 bases, the J end lost 0 bases, and 22 bases lay between the germline ends. The germline V gene encodes CDR1 DFQATT and CDR2 SNEGSKA (reference sequence). This CDR3 region has 18 residues. In DNA form, the CDR3 reads TGCAGTGCTACCGGTGGGGGGGCTGCTGAAAGCTCTGGAAACACCATATATTTT. It codes for CSATGGGAAESSGNTIYF.

This clonotype showed up many times. The gene calls are TRBV29-1 and TRBJ2-1, with no clear D. Germline lookup yields CDR1 SQVTM and CDR2 ANQGSEA. This CDR3 has 13 amino acids. V shed 3 bases and J shed 2 bases, with 8 bases lying between them. The CDR3 is CSVDKLTYNEQFF. CDR3 nucleotide sequence: TGCAGCGTTGATAAGTTAACCTACAATGAGCAGTTCTTC.

This clonotype occurred a few times. The chain has TRBV4-1 and TRBJ2-1; D possibly matches TRBD1 or TRBD2 (5 bases each). Germline lookup yields CDR1 MGHRA and CDR2 YSYEKL. Trimming shortened V by 4 bases and J by 8 bases, and 15 bases separated the two germline ends. CDR3 length equals 14 residues. The CDR3 here is CASSLLGTGDEQFF. CDR3 sequence (DNA): TGCGCCAGCAGCCTGCTCGGGACGGGCGATGAGCAGTTCTTC.

The sample holds many counts of this clonotype. This sequence joins TRBV7-8 and TRBJ2-1; maybe TRBD1 (6 bases). Trimming stripped 2 bases from V and 8 bases from J, with 28 bases between. The V gene's germline CDR1 is SGHVS and CDR2 FQNEAQ. This CDR3 is built from 19 residues. The CDR3 loop reads CASSLYSPGTIGLGDEQFF. The CDR3 nucleotides are TGTGCCAGCAGCTTATATTCTCCCGGGACAATTGGGTTAGGCGATGAGCAGTTCTTC. Complete variable domain (other parts from reference TRBV7-8 and TRBJ2-1): GAGVSQSPRYKVAKRGQDVALRCDPISGHVSLFWYQQALGQGPEFLTYFQNEAQLDKSGLPSDRFFAERPEGSVSTLKIQRTQQEDSAVYLCASSLYSPGTIGLGDEQFFGPGTRLTVL.

This clonotype was seen a few times. The chain combines TRBV20-1 with TRBJ1-1, with D unresolved. V shed 2 bases and J shed 0 bases, with 7 bases lying between them. This CDR3 is built from 13 residues. Germline CDR1 and CDR2: DFQATT and SNEGSKA (reference sequence). CDR3 protein: CSARIYVNTEAFF. CDR3 nucleotides: TGCAGTGCTAGAATCTACGTGAACACTGAAGCTTTCTTT.

This clonotype was counted ten times or more. V gene TRBV20-1 combines with J gene TRBJ2-1; D gene uncertain. In germline, CDR1 is DFQATT, CDR2 SNEGSKA (reference sequence). The CDR3 is made up of 14 amino acids. The V and J ends lost 3 bases and 1 base respectively, with 10 bases between them. CDR3 region: CSARDRESYNEQFF. CDR3 DNA sequence: TGCAGTGCTAGGGACCGAGAATCCTACAATGAGCAGTTCTTC.

This clonotype appeared many times. The genes are TRBV20-1 and TRBJ2-7; TRBD2 agrees at 7 bases. Germline CDR1 and CDR2: DFQATT and SNEGSKA (reference sequence). The J segment lost 2 bases and the V segment lost 1 base, leaving 5 bases of the junction unmatched. CDR3 size: 14 residues. CDR3 coding DNA: TGCAGTGCTAGAGCACCGGCGGGGGCCTACGAGCAGTACTTC. It is translated as CSARAPAGAYEQYF.

This clonotype was recorded a few times. J is TRBJ2-2 and V is TRBV28, with D possibly called TRBD1 or TRBD2 (5 bases each). Per the germline V gene, CDR1 is MDHEN and CDR2 is SYDVKM. The CDR3 runs to 14 residues. V dropped 7 bases and J dropped 6 bases, with 15 bases sitting between them. The CDR3 coding sequence is TGTGCCAGCAACCGGGACCACTCGGCCGGGGAGCTGTTTTTT. It yields the protein CASNRDHSAGELFF.

This clonotype was picked up a small number of times. Compared with germline, one end of the junction differs, possibly owing to a read error. The chain has TRBV7-9 and TRBJ2-7; no reliable D call. This CDR3 is built from 8 residues. Germline values: CDR1 SEHNR, CDR2 FQNEAQ (reference sequence). The CDR3 protein is CASSLDNF. The CDR3 DNA sequence: TGTGCCAGCAGCTTAGACAACTTC.

This clonotype was observed many times. The genes are TRBV5-1 and TRBJ2-3; weak D call: TRBD2 (6 bases). The ends were cut back, 0 bases at V and 2 bases at J, with 10 bases in the middle. The CDR3 runs to 15 residues. From germline, CDR1 is SGHRS and CDR2 YFSETQ. This CDR3 is CASSLVSSDTDTQYF. CDR3 bases: TGCGCCAGCAGCTTGGTGTCTAGCGACACAGATACGCAGTATTTT.

Ten or more counts support this clonotype. The chain uses TRBV10-3 and TRBJ2-3; TRBD2 is a possible D gene (5 bases). The CDR3 loop spans 15 amino acids. Trimming removed 4 bases at V and 8 bases at J, with 19 bases between. Germline assignment: CDR1 ENHRY and CDR2 SYGVKD. CDR3 amino acids: CAISGDSPGMSTQYF. The DNA for the CDR3 is TGTGCCATCAGTGGGGATAGCCCCGGGATGAGTACGCAGTATTTT.

This clonotype was observed many times. The genes are TRBV15 and TRBJ2-5, with 9 bases fitting TRBD2. Trimming removed 0 bases from V and 0 bases from J; junction bases left unmatched: 11. Germline CDR1 and CDR2: LNHNV and YYDKDF (reference sequence). This CDR3 has 19 amino acids. This CDR3 reads CATSRDEHQAGGHQETQYF. In DNA form, the CDR3 reads TGTGCCACCAGCAGAGATGAACACCAAGCGGGAGGCCACCAAGAGACCCAGTACTTC.

The CDR3 region is CASSLADRRDEQYF. CDR3 coding DNA: TGCGCCAGCAGCTTGGCAGACAGGAGAGACGAGCAGTACTTC. The chain joins TRBV5-1 to TRBJ2-7; perhaps TRBD1 as D (6 bases). The CDR3 runs 14 residues. CDR1 and CDR2 from the germline V gene are SGHRS and YFSETQ. With 0 bases removed from V and 5 bases from J, the gap between germline ends came to 12 bases.

The sample holds a few counts of this clonotype. This sequence joins TRBV12-3 or TRBV12-4 and TRBJ1-5; no definite D call. The CDR3 is 15 residues long. V was pared by 6 bases and J by 3 bases, with 15 bases between. This chain's CDR3 is CASSREHYSNQPQHF. CDR3 nucleotides: TGTGCCAGCAGCCGAGAACACTACTCCAATCAGCCCCAGCATTTT.

The genes are TRBV5-1 and TRBJ2-5; weak D call: TRBD1 (5 bases). The V gene's germline CDR1 is SGHRS and CDR2 YFSETQ. V was trimmed by 0 bases and J by 3 bases, leaving 12 bases between them. The length of the CDR3 is 15 residues. CDR3 amino acids: CASSLAWGAEETQYF. The CDR3, as DNA: TGCGCCAGCAGCTTGGCCTGGGGCGCGGAAGAGACCCAGTACTTC.

The chain employs TRBV12-3 or TRBV12-4 and TRBJ2-6; tentatively, D is TRBD1 (6 bases). The CDR3 contains 17 residues. Trimming stripped 3 bases from V and 0 bases from J, with 12 bases between. CDR3 sequence reads: CASSFSGASSGANVLTF. The CDR3, as DNA: TGTGCCAGCAGTTTCTCAGGGGCTTCCTCTGGGGCCAACGTCCTGACTTTC.

The CDR3 here is CSVAGVRRAEGTYNEQFF. The CDR3 DNA follows: TGCAGCGTTGCCGGTGTAAGAAGGGCGGAGGGGACCTACAATGAGCAGTTCTTC. The chain links TRBV29-1 to TRBJ2-1; D is possibly TRBD2 (6 bases). V lost 4 bases, J lost 2 bases, and 24 bases lay in between. The CDR3 has 18 residues. Germline values: CDR1 SQVTM, CDR2 ANQGSEA.